Sequencing of this T cell receptor (beta chain) was carried out in a study of vaccination effects on CD4 cells after COVID-19. Study context: Each culture well received a few million PBMC. These cells were then cultured in IMDM with roughly 9.8 IU/ml IL-2 and about 9.9 ug/ml peptides.

Subsequent to less than twelve days of culture, CD4+ T cells were isolated. Produced via immunoSEQ multiplex PCR; TCRdb's table is partial and in-frame only. The table lists 40,000 to 55,000 clones, around 74% of them singletons. Regarding this clone: Its antigen is currently unknown.

Study conclusions and caveats: No early post-infection timepoints were available in the study, which also included few convalescent patients. New vaccine-induced clones dominated post-vaccine spike-reactive clones in convalescents.

Trimming left V 6 bases short and J 6 bases short, with 13 bases between. CDR1 is MNHEY and CDR2 is SVGAGI in the germline V gene. The CDR3 is made up of 13 amino acids. The clonotype originates from a human donor who had a prior SARS-CoV-2 infection. The starting material was CD4+ T cells from PBMCs cultured without peptide, obtained before COVID-19 vaccination. V and J are TRBV6-5 and TRBJ2-3; D tentatively fits TRBD1 or TRBD2 (6 bases each). The CDR3 reads CASRKWGADTQYF. CDR3 nucleotide sequence: TGTGCCAGCAGAAAGTGGGGGGCCGATACGCAGTATTTT.